The 20 T cell receptor beta chains presented below share a single source sample, sequenced in a study of blood T cell repertoires in COVID-19. Repertoires were generated with immunoSEQ multiplex PCR, while TCRdb's copy carries only in-frame clones and drops some. The sample has about 200,000 clones; roughly 80% are singletons. The sequencing sample was made of peripheral blood. Source of these receptors: a woman aged 80 or over with acute or convalescent COVID-19.

CDR3 protein: CASSPRLASEQYF. Written as DNA, the CDR3 is TGTGCCAGCAGCCCTCGACTAGCCTCCGAGCAGTACTTC. The chain links TRBV3-1 (or the pseudogene TRBV3-2) to TRBJ2-7; 7 positions agree with TRBD2. V trimming: 4 bases; J trimming: 6 bases; junction bases outside the gene matches: 6. The length of the CDR3 is 13 residues. Per the germline V gene, CDR1 is LGHDT and CDR2 is YNNKEL (reference sequence).

Only one count was recorded for this clone. This chain links TRBV7-7 with TRBJ2-5; maybe TRBD1 (5 bases). Germline CDR1 reads SSHAT; CDR2 reads FNYEAQ (reference sequence). This CDR3 is built from 15 residues. V shed 2 bases and J shed 5 bases, with 15 bases lying between them. The CDR3 is CASSLSDSNFETQYF. As DNA, the CDR3 is TGTGCCAGCAGCTTAAGCGACAGTAATTTCGAGACCCAGTACTTC.

The chain combines TRBV5-4 with TRBJ1-2; D is uncertain. Germline CDR1 and CDR2: SGHNT and YYREEE (reference sequence). Trimming left V 0 bases short and J 0 bases short, with 12 bases between. The CDR3 consists of 16 residues. The CDR3 is CASSLGVSGSNYGYTF. CDR3 coding DNA: TGTGCCAGCAGCTTGGGTGTCTCCGGTTCTAACTATGGCTACACCTTC.

This chain links TRBV19 with TRBJ1-5; 8 nucleotides align to TRBD1. J lost 6 bases, V lost 4 bases, and 11 bases had no gene match. Germline CDR1 LNHDA, CDR2 SQIVND (reference sequence). The CDR3 runs to 16 residues. CDR3 sequence reads: CASSKMGQAPGQPQHF. The CDR3 DNA reads as TGTGCCAGTAGTAAAATGGGACAGGCTCCCGGTCAGCCCCAGCATTTT.

CDR3 protein: CASSQSPREETQYF. The CDR3 region has the DNA TGCGCCAGCAGCCAAAGTCCTAGAGAGGAGACCCAGTACTTC. The chain recombines TRBV4-1 with TRBJ2-5; D uncertain. With 2 bases removed from V and 5 bases from J, the gap between germline ends came to 12 bases. Per germline, CDR1 MGHRA and CDR2 YSYEKL. The CDR3 sequence is 14 residues long.

This clone was counted only a few times. V usage is TRBV20-1 and J usage is TRBJ2-4; weak D call: TRBD2 (6 bases). The CDR3 is made up of 13 amino acids. Germline assignment: CDR1 DFQATT and CDR2 SNEGSKA (reference sequence). V was pared by 3 bases and J by 5 bases, with 11 bases between. This chain's CDR3 is CSASQAGQNIQYF. The CDR3 DNA sequence: TGCAGTGCTAGTCAGGCGGGGCAAAACATTCAGTACTTC.

This clone was observed a handful of times. The chain combines TRBV14 with TRBJ2-2; unclear D gene. This CDR3 has 13 amino acids. Germline V gives CDR1 SGHDN, CDR2 FVKESK. The V gene lost 4 bases and the J gene lost 6 bases, with 9 bases spanning the gap. CDR3 sequence (DNA): TGTGCCAGCAGCCCCCGGCTAGCCGGGGAGCTGTTTTTT. This translates into CASSPRLAGELFF.

The chain joins TRBV29-1 to TRBJ2-1; 9 bases align to TRBD2. The length of the CDR3 is 13 residues. Germline-derived CDR1 and CDR2 are SQVTM and ANQGSEA. V was clipped by 3 bases and J by 9 bases; unmatched bases: 6. CDR3 amino acids: CSVEETSGGEQFF. CDR3 bases: TGCAGCGTTGAGGAGACTAGCGGAGGTGAGCAGTTCTTC.

This chain connects TRBV9 to TRBJ2-1; 10 bases fit TRBD1. V dropped 4 bases and J dropped 8; count of bases not matched to a gene: 9. The CDR3 loop spans 15 amino acids. Germline V gene sequence: CDR1 SGDLS, CDR2 YYNGEE. CDR3 sequence (DNA): TGTGCCAGCAGCATGTCCGGGACAGGGGTAGATGAGCAGTTCTTC. Translation: CASSMSGTGVDEQFF.

The V and J genes are TRBV11-2 and TRBJ2-5; 11 positions match TRBD1. Germline CDR1 is SGHAT and CDR2 is FQNNGV. The CDR3 length is 17 residues. V dropped 1 base and J dropped 5; count of bases not matched to a gene: 9. The CDR3 region is CASSLVGQGAVVETQYF. CDR3 in DNA: TGTGCCAGCAGCTTAGTTGGACAGGGGGCTGTCGTCGAGACCCAGTACTTC. Combining the CDR3 with reference TRBV11-2 and TRBJ2-5 gives the whole variable domain EAGVAQSPRYKIIEKRQSVAFWCNPISGHATLYWYQQILGQGPKLLIQFQNNGVVDDSQLPKDRFSAERLKGVDSTLKIQPAKLEDSAVYLCASSLVGQGAVVETQYFGPGTRLLVL.

This clone occurred once. This chain links TRBV24-1 with TRBJ2-1, with a weak D call TRBD1 (5 bases). CDR3 length equals 13 residues. Looked up from germline, CDR1 is KGHDR and CDR2 is SFDVKD. V lost 2 bases and J 8 bases, leaving 9 bases between the germline ends. CDR3 in amino acids: CATSDSQGYEQFF. CDR3 sequence (DNA): TGTGCCACCAGTGATTCCCAGGGATATGAGCAGTTCTTC.

The chain recombines TRBV24-1 with TRBJ1-2, with 7 bases identical to TRBD1. Germline V gene sequence: CDR1 KGHDR, CDR2 SFDVKD. After removal of 2 bases from V and 8 bases from J, the junction contained 13 bases not matched to a gene. The CDR3 extends over 16 amino acids. Written as DNA, the CDR3 is TGTGCCACCAGTGATTCCGCGGACAGGACCCGGGGGGGCTACACCTTC. This sequence encodes CATSDSADRTRGGYTF.

CDR3 in DNA: TGTGCCAGCAGCCCCAACGGGGGTAAGGCCAAAAACATTCAGTACTTC. Translation: CASSPNGGKAKNIQYF. V is TRBV7-3 and J is TRBJ2-4; possibly TRBD2 for D (6 bases). This CDR3 has 16 amino acids. Germline CDR1 SGHTA, CDR2 FQGTGA. The germline V and J ends were trimmed by 5 bases and 1 base, with 15 bases remaining between them. Supplemented by reference TRBV7-3 and TRBJ2-4, the full variable domain reads GAGVSQTPSNKVTEKGKYVELRCDPISGHTALYWYRQSLGQGPEFLIYFQGTGAADDSGLPNDRFFAVRPEGSVSTLKIQRTERGDSAVYLCASSPNGGKAKNIQYFGAGTRLSVL.

The rearrangement joins TRBV7-3 to TRBJ2-6, with D hard to call. Germline assignment: CDR1 SGHTA and CDR2 FQGTGA. V lost 2 bases to trimming and J lost 1 base, with 6 bases between them. The CDR3 totals 15 residues. The CDR3 DNA reads as TGTGCCAGCAGCTTAGGCTTATCTGGGGCCAACGTCCTGACTTTC. Residues: CASSLGLSGANVLTF.

This chain connects TRBV29-1 to TRBJ2-1; 14 positions match TRBD2. CDR1 is SQVTM, CDR2 ANQGSEA, per germline. V was clipped by 5 bases and J by 6 bases; unmatched bases: 9. The CDR3 is 16 residues long. The CDR3 loop is CSVQGLAGGSGNEQFF. The DNA for the CDR3 is TGCAGCGTTCAAGGACTAGCGGGGGGTTCTGGCAATGAGCAGTTCTTC.

The V gene is TRBV5-4, the J gene TRBJ2-3; TRBD2 matches at 11 bases. J was trimmed by 4 bases and V by 1 base; bases with no gene match: 2. The CDR3 has 15 residues. Germline V gene data show CDR1 as SGHNT and CDR2 as YYREEE (reference sequence). This chain's CDR3 is CASSLYSGGADTQYF. The CDR3 DNA reads as TGTGCCAGCAGCTTGTATAGCGGGGGGGCAGATACGCAGTATTTT.

The chain uses TRBV28 and TRBJ2-3; 16 bases align to TRBD2. The germline CDR1 and CDR2 sequences are MDHEN and SYDVKM. This CDR3 spans 16 amino acids. The V gene end was trimmed by 6 bases and the J gene end by 6 bases; junction bases not matched to a gene: 6. The CDR3: CASRGTSGRALDTQYF. CDR3 DNA sequence: TGTGCCAGCAGAGGGACTAGCGGGAGGGCCTTGGATACGCAGTATTTT.

The J gene is TRBJ2-7, the V gene TRBV6-2 or TRBV6-3; the match to TRBD2 covers 14 bases. Per germline, CDR1 MNHEY and CDR2 SVGEGT. Unmatched junction bases numbered 10, after V lost 4 bases and J lost 2 bases. This CDR3 comprises 18 residues. CDR3 in DNA: TGTGCCAGCAGTTTCCCGAGGACTAGCGGGAGGACCCCCTACGAGCAGTACTTC. Its protein is CASSFPRTSGRTPYEQYF.

The chain joins TRBV19 to TRBJ2-7; the match to TRBD2 covers 9 bases. The CDR3 is made up of 14 amino acids. Germline trimming cut 4 bases from V and 4 bases from J; bases unmatched to any gene: 5. Germline V gene sequence: CDR1 LNHDA, CDR2 SQIVND (reference sequence). Here the CDR3 reads CASSTSGDGYEQYF. CDR3 sequence (DNA): TGTGCCAGTAGTACTAGCGGGGATGGTTACGAGCAGTACTTC.

This chain connects TRBV14 to TRBJ2-1; D might be TRBD1 (5 bases). CDR3 length: 17 residues. Germline V lookup: CDR1 SGHDN, CDR2 FVKESK. V shed 5 bases and J shed 0 bases, with 17 bases lying between them. The CDR3 bases are TGTGCCAGCAGCTCGACACTAAGGGGAATCTCCTACAATGAGCAGTTCTTC. This sequence encodes CASSSTLRGISYNEQFF.